This T cell receptor beta chain was found in a study of T cell responses to AZD1222 COVID-19 vaccine. J gave up 0 bases and V 6 bases, and 4 bases lay outside the gene matches. Germline V gene data show CDR1 as MDHEN and CDR2 as SYDVKM. The CDR3 spans 15 residues. TCRdb keeps only in-frame clones here, not all; method: immunoSEQ multiplex PCR. Of more than 85,000 clones listed, 80% to 90% are singletons. General study points: None of the repertoires were sampled until the peak T cell response had passed. Donors were largely white British and mainly female; clonal diversity was possibly underestimated. Only a handful of AZD1222 recipients, roughly 6 in all, had baseline seropositivity. Targeting of unmutated variant regions was reportedly seen in nearly half of spike-specific TCRs.

About this clone: Its antigen is still unknown.

Sequenced here: peripheral blood, sampled on day 0 of AZD1222 vaccination. The chain uses TRBV28 and TRBJ1-4; 7 nucleotides align to TRBD1. The TCR was taken from an adult in good health. The CDR3 protein is CASSFTGATNEKLFF. The DNA for the CDR3 is TGTGCCAGCAGCTTCACAGGGGCAACTAATGAAAAACTGTTTTTT. Looking up the rest from reference TRBV28 and TRBJ1-4 gives the full variable domain: DVKVTQSSRYLVKRTGEKVFLECVQDMDHENMFWYRQDPGLGLRLIYFSYDVKMKEKGDIPEGYSVSREKKERFSLILESASTNQTSMYLCASSFTGATNEKLFFGSGTQLSVL.